This record looks at one TCR beta chain sequence and its context. This specimen comes from a study of cytomegalovirus exposure and HLA in healthy donors. It was with 60 Vbeta and 13 Jbeta primers that the PCR ran. TCRdb's copy holds only in-frame clones and misses some; the assay was immunoSEQ multiplex PCR. Of 60,000 to 75,000 clones listed, about 74% are singletons. The sequenced material came from PBMCs. The source is a woman aged 55-69 years in good health and CMV-seropositive.

The CDR3 coding sequence is TGTGCCATCACCGGGACAGGAAACACCGGGGAGCTGTTTTTT. Translation gives CAITGTGNTGELFF. The genes are TRBV10-3 and TRBJ2-2; 8 bases agree with TRBD1. The V gene end was trimmed by 7 bases and the J gene end by 2 bases; junction bases not matched to a gene: 3. The CDR3 contains 14 residues. Germline CDR1 and CDR2: ENHRY and SYGVKD.